The T cell receptor (beta chain) under discussion was sequenced for a study of cytomegalovirus exposure and HLA in healthy donors. Regarding the study as a whole: Across donors, presence/absence analyses took sequencing depth to be roughly uniform.

Amplification used 60 Vbeta primers and 13 Jbeta primers. Profiled with immunoSEQ multiplex PCR; TCRdb holds only in-frame clones, not every one. Found here are roughly 140,000 clones, around 75% of them singletons; the top ten hold over 1.1%. The CDR3 extends over 11 amino acids. Germline V gene lookup returns CDR1 SGHAT and CDR2 FQNNGV. V gave up 2 bases and J gave up 5 bases, with 3 bases separating them. Note on this clone: Its antigen is still unknown.

The chain recombines TRBV11-2 with TRBJ2-5; no reliable D call. The specimen sequenced was PBMCs. This clonotype was obtained from a man aged 18 to 29 in good health and CMV-seronegative. The CDR3 loop reads CASSLQETQYF. CDR3 nucleotides: TGTGCCAGCAGCTTACAGGAGACCCAGTACTTC. The variable domain in full, with the rest retrieved from reference TRBV11-2 and TRBJ2-5, is EAGVAQSPRYKIIEKRQSVAFWCNPISGHATLYWYQQILGQGPKLLIQFQNNGVVDDSQLPKDRFSAERLKGVDSTLKIQPAKLEDSAVYLCASSLQETQYFGPGTRLLVL.